This record covers a single T cell receptor beta chain. Its antigen is currently unknown. Original processing notes: ImmunoSEQ supplied junction-only sequences lacking quality scores, so filtering was different. Clones were read by immunoSEQ multiplex PCR, and TCRdb kept only the in-frame ones, dropping some. From that table come the V and J calls and clone size; the DNA was used to work out D and trimming. The sample includes roughly 590,000 clones, 95% to 96% of them seen just once. The data originate from a study of shared clonotypes between healthy human individuals. Study context: With ages of 18 to 49, the donors were a couple of women and three men. Study findings and constraints: With few donors, the genetic and exposure-history diversity represented was limited. It was the non-shared clonotypes that had lower generation probabilities than clonotypes shared by all four donors.

This CDR3 spans 14 amino acids. Trimming cost V 0 bases and J 1 base, with 7 bases left between them. The germline CDR1 and CDR2 sequences are SGDLS and YYNGEE. CD8 cells regarded as naive lacked CD45RO, were positively chosen for CCR7, and omitted terminally differentiated effector memory CD45RA+ cells. Sequencing was done on a sample of naive CD8+ T cells sorted from blood. The receptor was isolated from a woman in her 30s in good health. This chain joins TRBV9 and TRBJ1-1; TRBD1 is a possible D gene (5 bases). This CDR3 is CASSVEGQNTEAFF. DNA of the CDR3: TGTGCCAGCAGCGTAGAAGGACAGAACACTGAAGCTTTCTTT.